This record covers a single T cell receptor beta chain. The antigen is unknown. This entry comes from a study of CD8 T cells in ankylosing spondylitis. Study-level findings and limits: A motif in TCR beta, a set of seven to nine highly homologous variants, appeared characteristic of ankylosing spondylitis blood.

Trimming shortened V by 5 bases and J by 6 bases, and 22 bases separated the two germline ends. Germline V gene sequence: CDR1 SEHNR, CDR2 FQNEAQ (reference sequence). This CDR3 spans 16 amino acids. TCRdb reanalysed the 5' RACE reads using MiXCR and keeps one entry per CDR3 protein. Here the sample spans some 840,000 distinct CDR3 sequences, approximately 12% being singletons. The gene calls are TRBV7-9 and TRBJ1-2; TRBD1 might be the D (5 bases). The source material was blood, either unsorted or a sorted T cell fraction (not recorded which). This receptor was taken from a male donor with ankylosing spondylitis. The CDR3: CASSPPPGRPVNGYTF. In DNA form, the CDR3 reads TGTGCCAGCAGCCCGCCGCCGGGGCGTCCGGTGAATGGCTACACCTTC. Full variable domain (outside the CDR3, taken from reference TRBV7-9 and TRBJ1-2): DTGVSQNPRHKITKRGQNVTFRCDPISEHNRLYWYRQTLGQGPEFLTYFQNEAQLEKSRLLSDRFSAERPKGSFSTLEIQRTEQGDSAMYLCASSPPPGRPVNGYTFGSGTRLTVV.